This entry features one T cell receptor (beta chain) sequence. Its antigen is as yet unknown. TCRdb keeps only in-frame clones here, not all; method: immunoSEQ multiplex PCR. Among about 45,000 clones listed, approximately 89% were seen once. The data are from a study of OX40 agonist ivuxolimab in advanced cancers. Study-level results: Low normalized T-cell clonal expansion also characterized some of the nonresponders. In general, CD8+ T cells held more expanded clones than CD4+ did, on average.

Specimen: CD4+ or CD8+ T cells sorted from blood, collected in a trial of the OX40 agonist ivuxolimab. This receptor was identified in an adult with an advanced solid tumor such as melanoma, head and neck, liver or kidney cancer.

CDR3 DNA sequence: TGTGCCAGCAGGGCTCGGGGTTCTCTTAACTATACGCAGTATTTT. It is translated as CASRARGSLNYTQYF. The rearrangement joins TRBV11-3 to TRBJ2-3, with D possibly TRBD2 on 5 matching bases. Germline values: CDR1 SGHNT, CDR2 YENEEA. V lost 6 bases, J lost 7 bases, and 20 bases lay in between. The CDR3 is 15 residues long.